This TCR beta chain was documented in a study of blood T cell repertoires in COVID-19. Looking at the study overall: Recovery among Cohort 3 donors was established by two negative PCRs, clearance, or symptom resolution. COVID-19 samples from acute and convalescent phases originated in the United States, Italy and Spain.

This clone was found once. Adults between roughly 18 and 95 years of age took part from about two dozen US areas. Measured with immunoSEQ multiplex PCR; TCRdb has only the in-frame clones, and not every one. The data hold over 250,000 clones, with 88% observed a single time. The germline V gene encodes CDR1 SEHNR and CDR2 FQNEAQ (reference sequence). This CDR3 contains 12 residues. V shed 5 bases and J shed 6 bases, with 11 bases lying between them. The sample consisted of PBMCs or T cells enriched from blood (not recorded which). This sequence was found in a woman aged 60-75 years in a cohort exposed to, infected with or recovered from COVID-19 (not recorded which). The chain employs TRBV7-9 and TRBJ2-7; tentatively, D is TRBD2 (5 bases). This CDR3 is CASSEGGGEQYF. In DNA form, the CDR3 reads TGTGCCAGCAGCGAAGGAGGTGGCGAGCAGTACTTC. Full variable domain (missing parts from reference TRBV7-9 and TRBJ2-7): DTGVSQNPRHKITKRGQNVTFRCDPISEHNRLYWYRQTLGQGPEFLTYFQNEAQLEKSRLLSDRFSAERPKGSFSTLEIQRTEQGDSAMYLCASSEGGGEQYFGPGTRLTVT.